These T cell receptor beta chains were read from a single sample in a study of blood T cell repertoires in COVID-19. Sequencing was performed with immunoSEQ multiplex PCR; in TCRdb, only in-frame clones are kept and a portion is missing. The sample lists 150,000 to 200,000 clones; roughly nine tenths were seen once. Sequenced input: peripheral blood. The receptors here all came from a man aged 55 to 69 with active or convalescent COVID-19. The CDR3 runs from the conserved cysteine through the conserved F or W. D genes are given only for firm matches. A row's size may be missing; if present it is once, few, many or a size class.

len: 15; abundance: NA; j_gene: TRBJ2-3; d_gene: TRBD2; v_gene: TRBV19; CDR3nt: TGTGCCAGTAGTTTTAGGGGACTAATGAGTGATACGCAGTATTTT; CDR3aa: CASSFRGLMSDTQYF
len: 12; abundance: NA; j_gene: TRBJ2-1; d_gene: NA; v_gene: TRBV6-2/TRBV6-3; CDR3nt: TGTGCCAGCAGCCCTCCGGGAGTAGAGCAGTTCTTC; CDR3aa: CASSPPGVEQFF
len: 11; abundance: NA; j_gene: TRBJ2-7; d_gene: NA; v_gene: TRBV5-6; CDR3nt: TGTGCCAGCAGCGTATTCTACGAGCAGTACTTC; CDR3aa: CASSVFYEQYF
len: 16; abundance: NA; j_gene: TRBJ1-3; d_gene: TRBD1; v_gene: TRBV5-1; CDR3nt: TGCGCCAGCAGCTTGTTCGGGACAGGATATGGAAACACCATATATTTT; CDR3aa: CASSLFGTGYGNTIYF
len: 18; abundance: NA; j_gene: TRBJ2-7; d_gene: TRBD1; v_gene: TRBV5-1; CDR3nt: TGCGCCAGCAGCGGATCAAACAAAACCCCGACAGGGAACTACGAGCAGTACTTC; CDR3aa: CASSGSNKTPTGNYEQYF
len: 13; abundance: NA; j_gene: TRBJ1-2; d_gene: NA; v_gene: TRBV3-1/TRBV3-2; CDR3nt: TGTGCCAGCAGCCAGACTCCCCTGGATGGCTACACCTTC; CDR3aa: CASSQTPLDGYTF
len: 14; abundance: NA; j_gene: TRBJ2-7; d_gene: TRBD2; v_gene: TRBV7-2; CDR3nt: TGTGCCAGCAGCTCCCCGGGACTAGCCTACGAGCAGTACTTC; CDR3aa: CASSSPGLAYEQYF
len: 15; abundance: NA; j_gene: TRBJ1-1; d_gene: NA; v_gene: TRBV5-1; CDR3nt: TGCGCCAGCAGCTTGGATGGGCAGCAAAACACTGAAGCTTTCTTT; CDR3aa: CASSLDGQQNTEAFF
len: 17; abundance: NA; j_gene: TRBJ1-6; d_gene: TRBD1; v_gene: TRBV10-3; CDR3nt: TGTGCCATCAGTCGCTACGGGACAGGGATTATGGATTCACCCCTCCACTTT; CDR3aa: CAISRYGTGIMDSPLHF
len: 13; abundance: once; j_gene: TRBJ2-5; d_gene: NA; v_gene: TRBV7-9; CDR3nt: TGTGCCAGCAGCTTAGCAGGGGTTGAGACCCAGTACTTC; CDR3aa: CASSLAGVETQYF
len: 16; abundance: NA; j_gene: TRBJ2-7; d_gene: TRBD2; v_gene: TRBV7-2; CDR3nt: TGTGCCAGCAGCCCGTCCTCTAGCGGGAGATCCTACGAGCAGTACTTC; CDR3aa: CASSPSSSGRSYEQYF
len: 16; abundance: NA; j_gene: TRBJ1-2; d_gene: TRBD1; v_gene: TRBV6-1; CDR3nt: TGTGCCAGCAGTGATACAGGGGTCATGACTAACTATGGCTACACCTTC; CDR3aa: CASSDTGVMTNYGYTF
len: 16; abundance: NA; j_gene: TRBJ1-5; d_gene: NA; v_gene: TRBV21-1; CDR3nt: TGTGCCAGCAGCAAAGGGGGACAGGGGGCGAATCAGCCCCAGCATTTT; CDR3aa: CASSKGGQGANQPQHF
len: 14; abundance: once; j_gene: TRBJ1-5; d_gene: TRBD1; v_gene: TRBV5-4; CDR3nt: TGTGCCAGCAGCCCCGGGACAGTCCTAGGGCCCCAGCATTTT; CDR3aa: CASSPGTVLGPQHF
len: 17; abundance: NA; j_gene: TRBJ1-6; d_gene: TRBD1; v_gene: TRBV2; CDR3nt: TGTGCCAGCAGTGGGGACAGGGGAAGCTCCTATAATTCACCCCTCCACTTT; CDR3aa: CASSGDRGSSYNSPLHF
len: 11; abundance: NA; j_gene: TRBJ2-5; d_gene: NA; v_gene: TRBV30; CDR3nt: TGTGCCTGGAGCAGGGGAGAGACCCAGTACTTC; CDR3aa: CAWSRGETQYF
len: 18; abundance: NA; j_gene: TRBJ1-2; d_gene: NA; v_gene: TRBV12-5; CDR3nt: TGTGCTAGTGGTTTCCATTCCGTTCGGGGGGGAACTAACTATGGCTACACCTTC; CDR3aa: CASGFHSVRGGTNYGYTF
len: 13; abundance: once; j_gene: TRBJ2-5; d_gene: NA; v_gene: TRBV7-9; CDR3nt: TGTGCCAGCAGCTTAATAGCTCGAGAGACCCAGTACTTC; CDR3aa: CASSLIARETQYF
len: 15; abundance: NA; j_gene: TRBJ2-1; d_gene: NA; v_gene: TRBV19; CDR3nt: TGTGCCAGTAGTATCCTACAGGGTCGGGTGGGGAAGCAGTTCTTC; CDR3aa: CASSILQGRVGKQFF
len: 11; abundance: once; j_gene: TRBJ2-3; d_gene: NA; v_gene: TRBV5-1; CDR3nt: TGCGCCAGCAGCTTCGGGAATACGCAGTATTTT; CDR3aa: CASSFGNTQYF
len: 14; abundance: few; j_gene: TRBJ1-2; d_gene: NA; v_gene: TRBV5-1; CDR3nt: TGCGCCAGCAGCCCACGCGTTCAGGACTATGGCTACACCTTC; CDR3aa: CASSPRVQDYGYTF
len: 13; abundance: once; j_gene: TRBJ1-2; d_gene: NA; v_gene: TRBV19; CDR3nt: TGTGCCAGTAGTATACAGGGGTTGCATGGCTACACCTTC; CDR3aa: CASSIQGLHGYTF
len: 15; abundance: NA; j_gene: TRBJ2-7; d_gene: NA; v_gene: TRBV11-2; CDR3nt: TGTGCCAGCAGCCCGAGACAGGCCAACTCCTACGAGCAGTACTTC; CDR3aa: CASSPRQANSYEQYF
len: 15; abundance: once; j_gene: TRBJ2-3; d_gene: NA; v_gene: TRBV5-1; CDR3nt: TGCGCCAGCAGCTTAGGGACGGGAGGCACAGATACGCAGTATTTT; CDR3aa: CASSLGTGGTDTQYF
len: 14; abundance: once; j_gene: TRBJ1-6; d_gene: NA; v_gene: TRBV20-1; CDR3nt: TGCAGTGCTAGTGCCGGGGGGAATAATTCACCCCTCCACTTT; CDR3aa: CSASAGGNNSPLHF
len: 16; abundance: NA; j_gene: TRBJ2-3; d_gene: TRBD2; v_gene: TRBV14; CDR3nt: TGTGCCAGCAGCCCAGGGACTAGCGGGAGATCCCATACGCAGTATTTT; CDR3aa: CASSPGTSGRSHTQYF
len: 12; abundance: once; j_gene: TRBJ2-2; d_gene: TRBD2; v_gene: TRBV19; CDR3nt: TGTGCCAGTGGGGGGGTAGCCGGGGAGCTGTTTTTT; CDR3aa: CASGGVAGELFF
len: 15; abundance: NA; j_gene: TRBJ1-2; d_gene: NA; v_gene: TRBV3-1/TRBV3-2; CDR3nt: TGTGCCAGCAGCCAAGTCGGGGGGGGGATCTATGGCTACACCTTC; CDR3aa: CASSQVGGGIYGYTF
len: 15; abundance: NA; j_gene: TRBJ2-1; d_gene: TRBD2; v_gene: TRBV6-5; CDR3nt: TGTGCCAGCAGGGGCGGGACTAGTTCTAGCAATGAGCAGTTCTTC; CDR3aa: CASRGGTSSSNEQFF
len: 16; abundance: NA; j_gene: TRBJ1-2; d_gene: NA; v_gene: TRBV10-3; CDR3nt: TGTGCCATCAGTGAGGGCTCGACAGTCCCTGGCCATGGCTACACCTTC; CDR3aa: CAISEGSTVPGHGYTF
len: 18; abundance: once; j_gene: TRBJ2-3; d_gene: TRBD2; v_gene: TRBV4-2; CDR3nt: TGTGCCAGCAGCCAAAATAGCGGGAGAAGGAGTAGGACAGATACGCAGTATTTT; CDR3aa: CASSQNSGRRSRTDTQYF
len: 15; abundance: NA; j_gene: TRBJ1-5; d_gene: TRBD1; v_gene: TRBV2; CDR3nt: TGTGCCAGCAGGGAACAGGGGAACAAAAATCAGCCCCAGCATTTT; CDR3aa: CASREQGNKNQPQHF